This TCR beta chain is drawn from a study of OX40 agonist ivuxolimab in advanced cancers. Across the whole study: Patients enrolled in dose escalation were diagnosed with hepatocellular carcinoma, melanoma, renal cell or head and neck cancer.

The method was immunoSEQ multiplex PCR; TCRdb's version includes in-frame clones alone and lacks a portion of them. The table records over 100,000 clones, around 93% of them present only once. The CDR3 has 15 amino acids. Germline V gene sequence: CDR1 MNHNS, CDR2 SASEGT. The ends were cut back, 4 bases at V and 2 bases at J, with 14 bases in the middle. The rearrangement links TRBV6-1 to TRBJ1-2; D call uncertain. This sample comprised CD4+ or CD8+ T cells sorted from blood, obtained in a trial of the OX40 agonist ivuxolimab. The clonotype was recovered from an adult with an advanced solid tumor such as melanoma, head and neck, liver or kidney cancer. The CDR3 sequence is CASSVYSSENYGYTF. DNA of the CDR3: TGTGCCAGCAGTGTCTACTCGTCAGAGAACTATGGCTACACCTTC.